This TCR beta chain was retrieved from a study of blood T cell repertoires in COVID-19. Study summary: Whether acute or convalescent, the COVID-19 samples came from the United States, Italy and Spain. From T cells, B-cell-depleted T cells, or PBMCs came the material, which was cDNA or gDNA.

The CDR3 consists of 16 residues. Trimming stripped 1 base from V and 7 bases from J, with 19 bases between. CDR1 and CDR2 from the germline V gene are SGHTA and FQGNSA. In this sample, this clone turned up a few times. As handled by the study authors: Using reference gene primer amplification, nucleated cell counts were estimated. Profiled with immunoSEQ multiplex PCR; TCRdb holds only in-frame clones, not every one. V and J calls and clone size are copied from that table; D and trimming were computed from the DNA. The sample has a few hundred thousand clones, more than 75% seen once. The sequencing sample was made of peripheral blood. The genes are TRBV7-2 and TRBJ1-2, with D maybe TRBD1 (5 bases). This clonotype originated in a human donor with acute or convalescent COVID-19. The donor label of this sample is uncertain. CDR3 nucleotide sequence: TGTGCCAGCAGCTTAGTCCCCGGGGGTATCGTGGGTGGCTACACCTTC. It specifies CASSLVPGGIVGGYTF.